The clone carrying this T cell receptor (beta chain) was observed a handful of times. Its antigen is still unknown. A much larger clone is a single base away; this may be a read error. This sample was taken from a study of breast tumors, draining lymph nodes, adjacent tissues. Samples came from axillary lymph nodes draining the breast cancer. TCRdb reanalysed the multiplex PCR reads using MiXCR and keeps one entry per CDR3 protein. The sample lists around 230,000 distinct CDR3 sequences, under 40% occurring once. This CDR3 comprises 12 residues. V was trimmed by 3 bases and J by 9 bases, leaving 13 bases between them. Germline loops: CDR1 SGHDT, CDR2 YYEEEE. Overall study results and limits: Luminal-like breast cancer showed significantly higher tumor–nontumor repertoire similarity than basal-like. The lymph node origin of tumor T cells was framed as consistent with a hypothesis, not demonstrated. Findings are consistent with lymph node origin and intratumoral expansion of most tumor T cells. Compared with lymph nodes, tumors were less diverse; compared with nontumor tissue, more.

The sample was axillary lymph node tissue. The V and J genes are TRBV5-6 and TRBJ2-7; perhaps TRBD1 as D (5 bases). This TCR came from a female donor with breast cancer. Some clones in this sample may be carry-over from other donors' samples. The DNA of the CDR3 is TGTGCCAGCAGCTCCCAAGGGGCGATGCAGTACTTC. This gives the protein CASSSQGAMQYF.